Listed here is a single T cell receptor (beta chain). This sample is drawn from a study of blood T cell repertoires in COVID-19. V was cut by 1 base and J by 2 bases, with 13 bases left in between. The CDR3 contains 15 residues. Germline loops: CDR1 SQVTM, CDR2 ANQGSEA. Per the authors' pipeline: Amplification of reference gene primers was used by the study to estimate nucleated cell counts. The data were produced by immunoSEQ multiplex PCR, yet TCRdb's version contains in-frame clones alone and is incomplete. That table is the source of V, J and clone size, and D and trimming were worked out from the DNA. The table includes 310,000 or so clones, approximately 90% detected once.

The sequence derives from a woman aged 45-65 years who had recovered from COVID-19. Material for sequencing was peripheral blood. This chain uses TRBV29-1 with TRBJ2-3; possibly TRBD2 for D (6 bases). This CDR3 is CSVEVLAGNTDTQYF. CDR3 DNA sequence: TGCAGCGTTGAAGTCCTCGCGGGGAACACAGATACGCAGTATTTT.